This entry lists 29 T cell receptor beta chains sequenced from one sample in a study of T cell clonality in common variable immunodeficiency. Sequencing was performed with immunoSEQ multiplex PCR; in TCRdb, only in-frame clones are kept and a portion is missing. The table lists approximately 24,000 clones, with no singletons. Antigens for these TCRs are unknown. Study findings and constraints: In common variable immunodeficiency, TCR beta chains reportedly carried fewer deletions and N-nucleotide insertions.

Sample: peripheral blood mononuclear cells. The source is a human donor with common variable immunodeficiency.

This clone was counted ten times or more. Read data end 3 residues before the CDR3 end; the end is taken from the germline J gene. The rearrangement joins TRBV20-1 to TRBJ2-7, with TRBD1 as a possible D gene (5 bases). From germline, CDR1 is DFQATT and CDR2 SNEGSKA (reference sequence). CDR3 length: 14 residues. V lost 3 bases to trimming and J lost 6 bases, with 18 bases between them. CDR3 DNA, as far as it was read: TGCAGTGCTAGCAAAGGGGTCCTTCTCGGCGAG. This codes for CSASKGVLLGE. Given in full, the CDR3 is CSASKGVLLGEQYF.

This clone was seen ten or more times. The CDR3 is cut off 3 residues early in the read; its end comes from the germline J gene. The V gene is TRBV2, the J gene TRBJ1-5, with a weak D call TRBD1 (6 bases). Between the trimmed V and J ends, which lost 3 bases and 6 bases, there was a span of 12 bases. The CDR3 loop spans 14 amino acids. Germline CDR1 and CDR2: SNHLY and FYNNEI. The sequenced CDR3 bases are TGTGCCAGCAGTGACTGGGGGCGCACTCAGCCC. Residues: CASSDWGRTQP. The complete CDR3 sequence is CASSDWGRTQPQHF.

Many counts were recorded for this clone. The CDR3 extends 3 residues past the end of the read, so its final part is completed from the germline J gene. This chain links TRBV5-6 with TRBJ2-7, with TRBD1 as a possible D gene (5 bases). The CDR3 length is 13 residues. Germline V gene sequence: CDR1 SGHDT, CDR2 YYEEEE. V was trimmed by 2 bases and J by 5 bases, leaving 11 bases between them. The DNA read from the CDR3 is TGTGCCAGCAGCTTAACAGGTCCCGACGAG. Translated, it gives CASSLTGPDE. The full CDR3 reads CASSLTGPDEQYF.

This clone has just a few counts. The CDR3 DNA, read in part, is TGCAGTGCTACCCTACTAGCGGGAGGGCCGGATGAG. Protein: CSATLLAGGPDE. The whole CDR3 region reads CSATLLAGGPDEQFF. The genes are TRBV20-1 and TRBJ2-1; 13 positions match TRBD2. The sequence runs out 3 residues before the end of the CDR3; the remainder is reconstructed from the germline J gene. The CDR3 runs to 15 residues. The germline gives CDR1 DFQATT, CDR2 SNEGSKA (reference sequence). Trimming removed 4 bases from V and 8 bases from J; junction bases left unmatched: 8.

This clone has a handful of counts. This chain's CDR3 is CAWSVLIEAFF. The part of the CDR3 DNA that was read is TGTGCCTGGAGTGTACTTATTGAA. The rearrangement joins TRBV30 to TRBJ1-1; no clear D gene. The CDR3 goes on 3 residues after the read ends, and that part is filled in from the germline J gene. CDR3 length: 11 amino acids. Per germline, CDR1 GTSNPN and CDR2 SVGIG (reference sequence). Trimming shortened V by 0 bases and J by 7 bases, and 6 bases separated the two germline ends.

This clone was detected many times. The DNA ends 3 residues before the CDR3 does, and the rest of the CDR3 is filled in from the germline J gene. The chain employs TRBV10-1 and TRBJ2-2, with a tentative D call TRBD1 (6 bases). The CDR3 consists of 16 residues. Germline loops: CDR1 WNHNN, CDR2 SYGVQD (reference sequence). V was cut by 0 bases and J by 0 bases, with 8 bases left in between. CDR3 DNA (partial): TGCGCCAGCAGTGAGTCAAGGACAGCGAACACCGGGGAG. Its protein is CASSESRTANTGE. The full CDR3 is CASSESRTANTGELFF.

There are many counts of this clone. The DNA read from the CDR3 is TGTGCCAGCTCACCAGTAACGGGGATAAACCAAGAGACC. This codes for CASSPVTGINQET. The whole CDR3 sequence is CASSPVTGINQETQYF. The chain joins TRBV18 to TRBJ2-5, with D possibly matching TRBD2 (5 bases). The read ends 3 residues before the CDR3 terminus; that terminus is restored from the germline J gene. The CDR3 is 16 residues long. Trimming removed 2 bases at V and 0 bases at J, with 13 bases between. Germline assignment: CDR1 KGHSH and CDR2 LQKENI.

This clone was seen a handful of times. The sequenced part of the CDR3 DNA is TGTGCCAGCAGCTCGCAGGATGACACTGAA. This sequence encodes CASSSQDDTE. From start to end, the CDR3 is CASSSQDDTEAFF. The chain couples TRBV11-2 to TRBJ1-1; no reliable D call. The read stops 3 residues short of the end of the CDR3; the missing end is completed from the germline J gene. The V gene lost 4 bases and the J gene lost 3 bases, with 9 bases spanning the gap. The CDR3 length is 13 residues. Germline V gives CDR1 SGHAT, CDR2 FQNNGV.

This clone was picked up many times. The read comes to an end 3 residues before the CDR3 does, leaving the germline J gene to fill in the end. The chain combines TRBV2 with TRBJ2-5; a weak D match, TRBD1 (6 bases). V was pared by 8 bases and J by 5 bases, with 18 bases between. There are 14 residues in the CDR3. Germline-derived CDR1 and CDR2 are SNHLY and FYNNEI. The chain's CDR3 is CASQEAGGGETQYF. The sequenced part of the CDR3 DNA is TGTGCCAGCCAGGAGGCTGGGGGCGGGGAGACC.

This clone came up many times. Compared with germline, one end of the junction differs, possibly owing to a read error. Sequencing ends 3 residues short of the CDR3 end; the germline J gene provides the rest. The chain has TRBV4-1 and TRBJ1-5, with a possible D match to TRBD1 (5 bases). This CDR3 region has 15 residues. CDR1 is MGHRA, CDR2 YSYEKL, per germline. The covered CDR3 bases are TGCACCAGCAGCCAGGAAATTGGGGCGTCTCAGCCC. Protein: CTSSQEIGASQP. In full, the CDR3 reads CTSSQEIGASQPQHF.

A word on this clone: The observed sequence ends 3 residues before the CDR3 terminus, with the missing tail filled in from the germline J gene. The gene calls are TRBV7-9 and TRBJ2-2; 7 bases are shared with TRBD1. Trimming at V came to 6 bases and at J to 7 bases, leaving 8 bases not matched to a gene. CDR1 SEHNR and CDR2 FQNEAQ come from the germline V gene (reference sequence). CDR3 length equals 14 residues. The CDR3 region is CASSRDSNYGELFF. Partial CDR3 DNA: TGTGCCAGCAGTCGGGACAGCAACTACGGGGAG.

In its sample, this clone was seen many times. The observed sequence ends 3 residues before the CDR3 terminus, with the missing tail filled in from the germline J gene. The rearrangement links TRBV4-1 to TRBJ2-3, with 8 bases aligning to TRBD2. V was pared by 4 bases and J by 4 bases, with 4 bases of the junction left unmatched. The CDR3 spans 14 residues. The germline gives CDR1 MGHRA, CDR2 YSYEKL. The CDR3 spells CASSPGGASDTQYF. CDR3 DNA (partial): TGCGCCAGCAGCCCCGGGGGGGCATCAGATACG.

This clone was observed many times. The CDR3 end is not reached by the read, which stops 3 residues before it; the germline J gene fills it in. The V call is TRBV18, the J call TRBJ2-2; no clear D gene. The germline gives CDR1 KGHSH, CDR2 LQKENI. The CDR3 is 14 amino acids. Between the trimmed V and J ends, which lost 4 bases and 4 bases, there was a span of 10 bases. The sequenced CDR3 bases are TGTGCCAGCTCACTTAACATTCGCACCGGGGAG. Residues: CASSLNIRTGE. The full CDR3 protein reads CASSLNIRTGELFF.

This clone appeared many times. The CDR3 end falls 3 residues outside the read, so it is completed with the germline J gene. V and J are TRBV5-5 and TRBJ2-1, with D hard to call. Trimming removed 0 bases at V and 6 bases at J, with 7 bases between. This CDR3 spans 13 amino acids. From germline, CDR1 is SGHKS and CDR2 YYEKEE (reference sequence). The CDR3 reads CASSLDFFNEQFF. The DNA read from the CDR3 is TGTGCCAGCAGCTTGGACTTTTTCAATGAG.

With respect to this clone: The CDR3 end is not reached by the read, which stops 3 residues before it; the germline J gene fills it in. The chain recombines TRBV18 with TRBJ1-1; no clear D gene. Germline CDR1 reads KGHSH; CDR2 reads LQKENI. V was clipped by 0 bases and J by 5 bases, with 13 bases between them. CDR3 length: 15 residues. The CDR3: CASSPPSGVSTEAFF. The covered CDR3 bases are TGTGCCAGCTCACCACCGTCCGGGGTGTCTACTGAA.

This clone was found many times. From the germline J gene comes the end of the CDR3, since the read stops 3 residues before it. The rearrangement links TRBV5-1 to TRBJ2-7, with TRBD1 identical over 8 bases. There are 15 residues in the CDR3. V was clipped by 4 bases and J by 1 base; unmatched bases: 7. Germline values: CDR1 SGHRS, CDR2 YFSETQ. The CDR3 sequence is CASSHDRGNSYEQYF. The part of the CDR3 DNA that was read is TGCGCCAGCAGCCACGACAGGGGAAATTCCTACGAG. The full variable domain, its missing parts supplied by reference TRBV5-1 and TRBJ2-7, is KAGVTQTPRYLIKTRGQQVTLSCSPISGHRSVSWYQQTPGQGLQFLFEYFSETQRNKGNFPGRFSGRQFSNSRSEMNVSTLELGDSALYLCASSHDRGNSYEQYFGPGTRLTVT.

This clone was counted only a few times. The read is 3 residues too short to cover the CDR3 end, so that end is filled in from the germline J gene. This chain connects TRBV23-1 to TRBJ2-7; 9 nucleotides line up with TRBD1. TRBV23-1 is designated an ORF whose function remains uncertain. Trimming removed 4 bases from V and 2 bases from J; junction bases left unmatched: 15. The CDR3 extends over 18 amino acids. This CDR3 reads CASSPPGQGISAAYEQYF. CDR3 DNA, as far as it was read: TGCGCCAGCAGTCCGCCGGGACAGGGTATTTCGGCGGCCTACGAG.

Points on this clone: Sequencing ends 3 residues short of the CDR3 end; the germline J gene provides the rest. The chain combines TRBV6-1 with TRBJ1-5; perhaps TRBD1 as D (5 bases). CDR1 is MNHNS, CDR2 SASEGT, per germline. The germline V and J ends were trimmed by 0 bases and 2 bases, with 8 bases remaining between them. The CDR3 contains 15 residues. The CDR3: CASSEARGGNQPQHF. The CDR3 DNA, read in part, is TGTGCCAGCAGTGAAGCACGGGGGGGCAATCAGCCC.

This clone appeared many times. The read ends 3 residues before the CDR3 terminus; that terminus is restored from the germline J gene. The chain couples TRBV4-1 to TRBJ1-3; D is possibly TRBD1 (5 bases). The CDR3 totals 15 residues. Trimming removed 1 base from V and 1 base from J, with 8 bases in between. Germline loops: CDR1 MGHRA, CDR2 YSYEKL. The DNA read from the CDR3 is TGCGCCAGCAGCCAAGTGGGGCTTTCTGGAAACACC. It encodes CASSQVGLSGNT. The whole CDR3 sequence is CASSQVGLSGNTIYF.

This clone was observed many times. Sequencing ends 3 residues short of the CDR3 end; the germline J gene provides the rest. The chain recombines TRBV5-1 with TRBJ2-1; possible D gene TRBD2, 6 bases. The CDR3 is 16 amino acids. From germline, CDR1 is SGHRS and CDR2 YFSETQ. V was trimmed by 7 bases and J by 6 bases, leaving 23 bases between them. The CDR3 bases that were read are TGCGCCAGCGGCTCGGGAACGGGGGATGGGGTCAATGAG. This gives the protein CASGSGTGDGVNE. The full CDR3 is CASGSGTGDGVNEQFF.

This clone was counted at least ten times. The CDR3: CASSIGTGGLYNEQFF. The sequenced CDR3 bases are TGTGCCAGTAGTATAGGTACAGGGGGCCTGTACAATGAG. The V gene is TRBV19, the J gene TRBJ2-1, with 9 bases that match TRBD1. The CDR3 end is not reached by the read, which stops 3 residues before it; the germline J gene fills it in. The V gene's germline CDR1 is LNHDA and CDR2 SQIVND (reference sequence). The CDR3 runs to 16 residues. J was trimmed by 4 bases and V by 1 base; bases with no gene match: 5.

This clone was observed at least ten times. The read halts 3 residues ahead of the CDR3 end, with the missing end drawn from the germline J gene. This chain connects TRBV5-1 to TRBJ1-1; the match to TRBD1 covers 10 bases. This CDR3 has 15 amino acids. Germline-derived CDR1 and CDR2 are SGHRS and YFSETQ. V was clipped by 4 bases and J by 1 base; unmatched bases: 4. The sequenced CDR3 bases are TGCGCCAGCAGCGGATGGGACAGGGGGAACACTGAA. This translates into CASSGWDRGNTE. The complete CDR3 protein is CASSGWDRGNTEAFF.

This clone occurred a few times. From the germline J gene comes the end of the CDR3, since the read stops 3 residues before it. V and J are TRBV5-1 and TRBJ2-7; a possible D gene is TRBD1 (6 bases). V lost 1 base and J lost 4, with 15 bases in between. Germline V gene data show CDR1 as SGHRS and CDR2 as YFSETQ. This CDR3 comprises 15 residues. The CDR3 reads CASSLNPGQAYEQYF. Partial CDR3 DNA: TGCGCCAGCAGCTTGAATCCGGGACAAGCATACGAG.

The covered CDR3 bases are TGTGCCAGTAGTACCGTCTTAACTAGCGGGGGGTCAGAG. This codes for CASSTVLTSGGSE. The entire CDR3 reads CASSTVLTSGGSELFF. The chain joins TRBV19 to TRBJ2-2, with TRBD2 matching over 12 bases. The CDR3 end lies 3 residues beyond the end of the read and is filled in from the germline J gene. Per germline, CDR1 LNHDA and CDR2 SQIVND (reference sequence). The CDR3 has 16 residues.

This clone was found a few times. The DNA ends 3 residues before the CDR3 does, and the rest of the CDR3 is filled in from the germline J gene. V and J are TRBV6-2 or TRBV6-3 and TRBJ1-1, with 8 bases identical to TRBD1. CDR3 length equals 15 residues. Germline V CDR1 and CDR2: MNHEY, SVGEGT. V lost 6 bases and J lost 6; bases outside the gene matches: 12. CDR3 DNA (partial): TGTGCCAGCAGCCCAAACAGGGGGGTTAGATCTGAA. Encoded protein: CASSPNRGVRSE. The entire CDR3 sequence reads CASSPNRGVRSEAFF.

This clone was counted ten times or more. The DNA ends 3 residues before the CDR3 does, and the rest of the CDR3 is filled in from the germline J gene. The gene calls are TRBV5-4 and TRBJ2-3; TRBD2 agrees at 8 bases. CDR3 size: 15 residues. The trim removed 0 bases at V and 4 bases at J, leaving 4 bases unmatched. In germline, CDR1 is SGHNT, CDR2 YYREEE (reference sequence). The CDR3 loop reads CASSLGGTRSDTQYF. The sequenced CDR3 bases are TGTGCCAGCAGCTTGGGGGGGACTAGATCAGATACG.

This clone was seen a handful of times. The read stops 3 residues short of the end of the CDR3; the missing end is completed from the germline J gene. The chain joins TRBV5-5 to TRBJ2-7, with D hard to call. The CDR3 contains 12 residues. The V and J ends lost 0 bases and 6 bases respectively, with 7 bases between them. From germline, CDR1 is SGHKS and CDR2 YYEKEE (reference sequence). The CDR3 bases that were read are TGTGCCAGCAGCTTGGGGGCACCCGAG. Protein: CASSLGAPE. The full CDR3 reads CASSLGAPEQYF.

This clone was detected ten times or more. The read comes to an end 3 residues before the CDR3 does, leaving the germline J gene to fill in the end. The V call is TRBV4-1, the J call TRBJ2-7; D might be TRBD1 (5 bases). The CDR3 sequence is 18 residues long. V was clipped by 1 base and J by 3 bases, with 22 bases between them. CDR1 is MGHRA and CDR2 is YSYEKL in the germline V gene. Partial CDR3 DNA: TGCGCCAGCAGCCAAGGTTTGGCGACAGAGAGTACCCGCTACGAG. Its protein is CASSQGLATESTRYE. The whole CDR3 sequence is CASSQGLATESTRYEQYF.

This clone appeared many times. Read data end 3 residues before the CDR3 end; the end is taken from the germline J gene. The rearrangement uses TRBV6-2 or TRBV6-3 and TRBJ1-5; maybe TRBD1 (5 bases). From germline, CDR1 is MNHEY and CDR2 SVGEGT. CDR3 size: 14 residues. The V end was cut by 5 bases, the J end by 4 bases, with 12 bases between. CDR3 in amino acids: CASSTRQLNQPQHF. Incomplete CDR3 DNA: TGTGCCAGCAGTACCAGACAGCTGAATCAGCCC.